This T cell receptor (beta chain) was identified during a study of blood T cell repertoires in COVID-19 (dated by TCRdb to 2020 to 2021). In terms of the full investigation: The collaborator samples originated in the United States, Italy and Spain and spanned the acute and convalescent phases of COVID-19. The prospective study material was composed of cDNA or gDNA derived from T cells, B-cell-depleted T cells, or PBMCs. The dataset comprised deeply sampled blood TCRbeta repertoires from subjects exposed to, actively infected with, or recovered from COVID-19. The repertoires were released in a freely available public database intended as a resource for research on the immune response to SARS-CoV-2. Samples came from the ongoing ImmuneRACE study (first 160 participants) plus 1,254 subjects from 6 global collaborators. A de-identified subject ID, COVID-19 status, age in years and sex were almost always included in the sample metadata. HLA class I and class II types, where available, came from metadata supplied by the sample provider rather than from assay-based typing.

One collaborating source in Seattle enrolled patients while the patients were actively infected and followed the patients over time throughout the course of disease. Collaborating institutions collected whole blood in K2EDTA tubes following their own protocols. For TCRbeta analysis, collaborator samples were shipped as frozen whole blood, as isolated PBMCs, or as DNA extracted from either sample type. On this clone itself: The antigen it binds to is not known. Qualities for individual bases were not recorded, and no much larger clone is one base off.

The V end loses 4 bases and the J end loses 5 bases, and a stretch of 17 bases separates them. The CDR3 measures 15 amino acids from cysteine to phenylalanine. The only DNA kept is the CDR3, 45 bases in frame from the first base. CDR1 and CDR2 are drawn from the germline V gene: SGHVS, FNYEAQ. Study-wide findings and limitations: Clinical and demographic metadata were provided uncurated, with the amount varying by source and participant.

TCRbeta CDR3 regions were amplified from genomic DNA using the immunoSEQ Assay, a bias-controlled multiplex PCR. The original pipeline was this. Nucleated cell counts per sample were estimated from amplification of reference gene primers within the assay. Sequence reads were collapsed and filtered to measure the absolute abundance of every unique TCRbeta CDR3 rearrangement. Productive Simpson clonality was computed per sample as the square root of Simpson's diversity index over productive rearrangements. TCRdb carries this immuneACCESS record with in-frame sequences only. Its versions omit some clonotypes, under half of them owing to an unresolved V gene in the studies checked, with the rest unexplained. V, J and clone size are those of that table, while D and trimming were read from the DNA. Present in this sample are about 180,000 clones, around 86% of which were seen just once. The ten biggest clones cover around 0.63% of the sample.

The clonotype comes from a man aged 55-75 years with COVID-19, enrolled during active disease. The specimen sequenced was peripheral blood. This receptor chain uses TRBV7-6 and TRBJ2-5; the D gene is unclear. The CDR3 protein is CASSSPQVSLETQYF. The sequenced DNA is TGTGCCAGCAGCTCCCCTCAGGTAAGCCTGGAGACCCAGTACTTC. This CDR3, with the reference TRBV7-6 and TRBJ2-5 proteins standing in past its ends, gives the full variable domain GAGVSQSPRYKVTKRGQDVALRCDPISGHVSLYWYRQALGQGPEFLTYFNYEAQQDKSGLPNDRFSAERPEGSISTLTIQRTEQRDSAMYRCASSSPQVSLETQYFGPGTRLLVL.